The clone carrying this T cell receptor beta chain was counted many times. Its antigen remains unknown. These data originate in a study of prognosis after radiotherapy for stage I lung cancer. General study points: Among patients who developed distant metastases, Shannon entropy after stereotactic body radiation therapy was lower.

The germline CDR1 and CDR2 sequences are KGHSH and LQKENI. The CDR3 extends over 16 amino acids. Trimming took 1 base from V and 0 from J, leaving 9 bases between them. TCR beta CDR3 amplification from genomic DNA was performed by two-round multiplex PCR. Gene-specific TRBV and TRBJ primers were used in PCR round one. TCRdb redid the calling of the multiplex PCR reads with MiXCR, one entry per CDR3 protein. The data show 30,000 or so distinct CDR3 sequences, less than 35% seen once. The source was PBMCs, collected before or after stereotactic body radiation therapy (not recorded which). V gene TRBV18 combines with J gene TRBJ2-2, with a weak D call TRBD1 (5 bases). This sequence was found in a donor aged 50 or older with non-small cell lung cancer. CDR3 in amino acids: CASSPQQDPNTGELFF. The CDR3 DNA reads TGTGCCAGCTCACCACAACAGGACCCGAACACCGGGGAGCTGTTTTTT.